The clone carrying this TCR beta chain was observed many times. Its antigen is as yet unknown. Researchers defined stable Graves' hyperthyroidism as no ophthalmopathy progression within 18 months. Patients aged 18 to 65 with hyperthyroidism were newly diagnosed, with duration under 2 months. The data were taken from a study of T cells in Graves' hyperthyroidism and ophthalmopathy. As for the study in general: Upon initial diagnosis and before any treatment, peripheral blood was collected. Study outcomes and limitations: Ophthalmopathy onset followed model prediction by a median about six months.

Researchers took RNA transcripts and amplified the TCR beta CDR3 regions from them. During a first-round RT-PCR of the TCR CDR3, the HTBI primer set was used. MiXCR was run by TCRdb on the multiplex PCR reads, yielding one entry per CDR3 protein. The sample gives more than 300,000 distinct CDR3 sequences, roughly 13% of which show up once; around a tenth is in the top ten. Germline CDR1 is DFQATT and CDR2 is SNEGSKA (reference sequence). The CDR3 consists of 18 residues. With V trimmed by 4 bases and J by 0 bases, 14 bases remained unmatched. V usage is TRBV20-1 and J usage is TRBJ2-7; 11 bases agree with TRBD1. Sequences were obtained from blood. This TCR derives from a woman aged 18 to 35 with Graves' hyperthyroidism. DNA for the CDR3: TGCAGTGCTAATGATCCCGGGACAGGGGGTGATAGCTCCTACGAGCAGTACTTC. Encoded protein: CSANDPGTGGDSSYEQYF.